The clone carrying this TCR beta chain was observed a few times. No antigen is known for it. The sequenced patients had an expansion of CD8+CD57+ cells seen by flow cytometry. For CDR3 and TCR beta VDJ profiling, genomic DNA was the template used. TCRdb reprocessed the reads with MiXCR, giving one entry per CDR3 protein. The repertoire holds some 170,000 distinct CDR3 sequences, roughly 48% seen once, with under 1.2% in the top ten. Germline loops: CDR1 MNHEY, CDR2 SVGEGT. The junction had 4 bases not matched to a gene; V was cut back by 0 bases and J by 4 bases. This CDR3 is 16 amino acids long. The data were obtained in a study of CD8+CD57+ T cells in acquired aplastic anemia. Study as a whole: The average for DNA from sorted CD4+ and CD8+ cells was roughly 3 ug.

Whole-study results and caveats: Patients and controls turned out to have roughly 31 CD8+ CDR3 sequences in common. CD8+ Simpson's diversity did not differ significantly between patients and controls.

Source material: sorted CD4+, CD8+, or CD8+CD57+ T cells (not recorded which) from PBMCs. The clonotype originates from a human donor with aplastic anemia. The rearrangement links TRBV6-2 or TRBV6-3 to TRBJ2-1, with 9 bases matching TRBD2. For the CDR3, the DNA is TGTGCCAGCAGTTACTCGCGGGGGGGCATTTACAATGAGCAGTTCTTC. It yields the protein CASSYSRGGIYNEQFF.